This section outlines one TCR beta chain sequence together with its context. Assay used: immunoSEQ multiplex PCR; TCRdb lists only in-frame clones, some missing. The sample lists about 91,000 clones; roughly 80% were seen once. The data were taken from a study of PD-L1 blockade in urothelial cancer. Germline V gene lookup returns CDR1 MNHEY and CDR2 SVGAGI. The CDR3 extends over 15 amino acids. J gave up 3 bases and V 5 bases, and 3 bases lay outside the gene matches. Specified time point: peripheral blood 6 weeks after treatment start. The sample here was PBMCs, taken around atezolizumab (anti-PD-L1) treatment. The chain recombines TRBV6-5 with TRBJ2-1; 11 bases agree with TRBD2. The receptor was isolated from an older man with urothelial cancer. For the CDR3, the DNA is TGTGCCAGCAGTCGAACTAGCGGGGGCTACAATGAGCAGTTCTTC. Translation: CASSRTSGGYNEQFF.